These 8 T cell receptor beta chains came from one sample sequenced in a study of blood T cell repertoires in COVID-19 (dated by TCRdb to the early 2020s). Receptors were amplified or captured by the immunoSEQ multiplex PCR assay. What TCRdb holds here is the immuneACCESS table cut down to in-frame rearrangements. Part of the clones is not present; checked against another copy, under half of the missing clones reflect an unresolved V gene, and the others are unexplained. Across this sample there are 250,000 to 300,000 clones, with around 90% seen only once. The biggest ten clones account for 3% to 4% of the sample. Material for sequencing was peripheral blood. The receptor set was obtained from a woman in her 40s with acute or convalescent COVID-19.

The chain couples TRBV4-1 to TRBJ1-3; no clear D. Germline-derived CDR1 and CDR2 are MGHRA and YSYEKL. There are 12 residues in the CDR3. V dropped 5 bases and J dropped 3 bases, with 5 bases sitting between them. The CDR3 region is CASSGLGNTIYF. Here the CDR3 DNA reads TGCGCCAGCAGCGGGCTTGGAAACACCATATATTTT.

The chain uses TRBV19 and TRBJ2-3; D might be TRBD1 (5 bases). The CDR3 sequence is 15 residues long. Germline CDR1 is LNHDA and CDR2 is SQIVND (reference sequence). Trimming removed 0 bases at V and 6 bases at J, with 13 bases between. The CDR3 region is CASSIDQGQGDTQYF. The CDR3 coding sequence is TGTGCCAGTAGTATAGATCAAGGCCAGGGCGATACGCAGTATTTT.

This clone appeared once. The gene calls are TRBV5-1 and TRBJ2-3; 10 positions match TRBD2. Looked up from germline, CDR1 is SGHRS and CDR2 is YFSETQ. The CDR3 consists of 19 residues. V lost 2 bases and J lost 1; bases outside the gene matches: 13. The CDR3 region is CASSFGGLAGGPRTDTQYF. DNA of the CDR3: TGCGCCAGCAGCTTCGGAGGGTTAGCGGGGGGCCCGCGCACAGATACGCAGTATTTT. Supplemented by reference TRBV5-1 and TRBJ2-3, the full variable domain reads KAGVTQTPRYLIKTRGQQVTLSCSPISGHRSVSWYQQTPGQGLQFLFEYFSETQRNKGNFPGRFSGRQFSNSRSEMNVSTLELGDSALYLCASSFGGLAGGPRTDTQYFGPGTRLTVL.

The chain carries TRBV10-2 and TRBJ2-2, with TRBD1 matching 7 bases. CDR3 length: 15 residues. CDR1 and CDR2 (germline): WSHSY, SAAADI. J gave up 2 bases and V 4 bases, and 4 bases lay outside the gene matches. The CDR3 DNA reads TGCGCCAGCAGTGCCGGGACAGAAAACACCGGGGAGCTGTTTTTT. The encoded protein is CASSAGTENTGELFF.

This chain connects TRBV25-1 to TRBJ1-2; D might be TRBD1 (5 bases). V lost 5 bases to trimming and J lost 9 bases, with 13 bases between them. Looked up from germline, CDR1 is MGHDK and CDR2 is SYGVNS. The CDR3 covers 12 residues. CDR3 sequence reads: CASSKVQDSYTF. As DNA, the CDR3 is TGTGCCAGCAGTAAAGTACAGGACAGCTACACCTTC.

This CDR3 reads CASSIMAGARNEQFF. DNA for the CDR3: TGTGCCAGTAGTATAATGGCGGGGGCCCGAAATGAGCAGTTCTTC. The chain has TRBV19 and TRBJ2-1; D is possibly TRBD2 (7 bases). The germline V gene has CDR1 LNHDA and CDR2 SQIVND (reference sequence). The CDR3 contains 15 residues. V was shortened by 2 bases and J by 7 bases, with 15 bases between the two germline ends.

The rearrangement joins TRBV27 to TRBJ1-1; a weak D match, TRBD1 (5 bases). The CDR3 runs to 17 residues. In germline, CDR1 is MNHEY, CDR2 SMNVEV (reference sequence). Trimming took off 3 bases at V and 1 base at J, with 18 bases between the two ends. The DNA for the CDR3 is TGTGCCAGCAGTTTCAGGACGGGGGACGGTGCGAACACTGAAGCTTTCTTT. It encodes CASSFRTGDGANTEAFF.

The chain is built from TRBV11-2 and TRBJ1-6; TRBD1 matches 8 bases. V gave up 3 bases and J gave up 9 bases; unmatched junction bases: 4. CDR1 and CDR2 (germline): SGHAT, FQNNGV. CDR3 length: 14 amino acids. The CDR3 sequence is CASSFDRGGSPLHF. CDR3 in DNA: TGTGCCAGCAGCTTCGACAGGGGTGGTTCACCCCTCCACTTT.